Presented here are 16 T cell receptor beta chains from one specimen sequenced in a study of identical twins. MiXCR, run by TCRdb on the 5' RACE reads, gives a single entry per CDR3 protein. In the table there are more than 650,000 distinct CDR3 sequences, around 6% of which are singletons. Sequencing was performed on naive T cells sorted from blood. These TCRs come from a man between 18 and 29 years old in good health.

Only a few counts were recorded for this clonotype. The CDR3 protein is CRVKTAAYNSPLHF. The CDR3 bases are TGCAGGGTAAAGACCGCAGCCTATAATTCACCCCTCCACTTT. This chain uses TRBV29-1 with TRBJ1-6, with D hard to call. The CDR3 runs to 14 residues. From germline, CDR1 is SQVTM and CDR2 ANQGSEA.

The chain uses TRBV6-5 and TRBJ2-7; no reliable D call. The V gene lost 2 bases and the J gene lost 2 bases, with 16 bases spanning the gap. From germline, CDR1 is MNHEY and CDR2 SVGAGI. The length of the CDR3 is 16 residues. The CDR3 region has the DNA TGTGCCAGCAGTTACCCGGAGACCTTACTTACCTACGAGCAGTACTTC. Its protein product is CASSYPETLLTYEQYF.

This clonotype was recorded a few times. The chain is built from TRBV5-5 and TRBJ1-5; no definite D call. Trimming stripped 4 bases from V and 7 bases from J, with 12 bases between. The length of the CDR3 is 13 residues. Looked up from germline, CDR1 is SGHKS and CDR2 is YYEKEE (reference sequence). Here the CDR3 DNA reads TGTGCCAGCAGCCCTAGAAACGGGCAGCCCCAGCATTTT. Its protein is CASSPRNGQPQHF.

The chain combines TRBV5-1 with TRBJ1-1; tentatively, D is TRBD1 (5 bases). This CDR3 is built from 13 residues. Per the germline V gene, CDR1 is SGHRS and CDR2 is YFSETQ. Trimming took off 0 bases at V and 6 bases at J, with 9 bases between the two ends. The CDR3 DNA reads TGCGCCAGCAGCTTGGGGGGGAGGGCTGAAGCTTTCTTT. Translated: CASSLGGRAEAFF.

V usage is TRBV5-1 and J usage is TRBJ2-2, with TRBD2 matching 9 bases. This CDR3 region has 18 residues. Per the germline V gene, CDR1 is SGHRS and CDR2 is YFSETQ. Trimming at V came to 1 base and at J to 0 bases, leaving 7 bases not matched to a gene. The chain's CDR3 is CASSLRSSGTTNTGELFF. CDR3 sequence (DNA): TGCGCCAGCAGCTTGCGATCTAGCGGGACTACGAACACCGGGGAGCTGTTTTTT.

This clonotype was counted only a few times. The rearrangement joins TRBV6-1 to TRBJ2-7; 8 bases align to TRBD2. Trimming cost V 2 bases and J 0 bases; bases outside gene matches: 6. The CDR3 totals 16 residues. Germline assignment: CDR1 MNHNS and CDR2 SASEGT. The CDR3 spells CASSEQAGVFSYEQYV. CDR3 nucleotides: TGTGCCAGCAGTGAACAAGCGGGAGTTTTCTCCTACGAGCAGTACGTC.

A few counts support this clonotype. The rearrangement links TRBV9 to TRBJ2-3, with D maybe TRBD2 (6 bases). CDR1 is SGDLS, CDR2 YYNGEE, per germline. The V and J ends lost 3 bases and 4 bases respectively, with 15 bases between them. CDR3 length: 15 residues. The CDR3, as DNA: TGTGCCAGCAGCGCCTCCTTGGGGGAGGCAGATACGCAGTATTTT. It encodes CASSASLGEADTQYF.

The table lists this clonotype with many counts. The chain joins TRBV27 to TRBJ2-1; no clear D gene. CDR1 and CDR2 from the germline V gene are MNHEY and SMNVEV (reference sequence). This CDR3 is built from 15 residues. V was trimmed by 1 base and J by 4 bases, leaving 11 bases between them. CDR3 sequence reads: CASSLYDKPYNEQFF. The CDR3 DNA follows: TGTGCCAGCAGTTTATATGATAAACCATACAATGAGCAGTTCTTC.

This clonotype was picked up many times. The chain combines TRBV7-9 with TRBJ2-3, with D perhaps matching TRBD2 (5 bases). V was pared by 0 bases and J by 0 bases, with 10 bases between. Looked up from germline, CDR1 is SEHNR and CDR2 is FQNEAQ (reference sequence). CDR3 length: 16 amino acids. In DNA form, the CDR3 reads TGTGCCAGCAGCTTAGCGCTTGCGGGCAGCACAGATACGCAGTATTTT. Its translation: CASSLALAGSTDTQYF.

V usage is TRBV7-9 and J usage is TRBJ2-5, with 10 bases fitting TRBD1. This CDR3 has 14 amino acids. With V trimmed by 7 bases and J by 5 bases, 7 bases remained unmatched. Germline CDR1 is SEHNR and CDR2 is FQNEAQ (reference sequence). CDR3 loop: CASTEDRGMETQYF. The CDR3 nucleotides are TGTGCCAGCACCGAGGACAGGGGGATGGAGACCCAGTACTTC. Full variable domain (rest looked up from reference TRBV7-9 and TRBJ2-5): DTGVSQNPRHKITKRGQNVTFRCDPISEHNRLYWYRQTLGQGPEFLTYFQNEAQLEKSRLLSDRFSAERPKGSFSTLEIQRTEQGDSAMYLCASTEDRGMETQYFGPGTRLLVL.

This clonotype came up many times. The V and J genes are TRBV29-1 and TRBJ1-1, with D possibly TRBD1 on 5 matching bases. V was clipped by 6 bases and J by 7 bases, with 9 bases between them. Germline V CDR1 and CDR2: SQVTM, ANQGSEA. The CDR3 spans 10 residues. The CDR3 spells CSVGPVEAFF. As DNA, the CDR3 is TGCAGCGTGGGACCAGTTGAAGCTTTCTTT.

This clonotype was found a few times. The chain is built from TRBV7-9 and TRBJ2-7; tentatively, D is TRBD1 or TRBD2 (5 bases each). Looked up from germline, CDR1 is SEHNR and CDR2 is FQNEAQ (reference sequence). The CDR3 consists of 12 residues. Trimming removed 5 bases from V and 5 bases from J, with 10 bases in between. CDR3 DNA: TGTGCCAGCAGCCGGGACCACGACGAGCAGTACGTC. It specifies CASSRDHDEQYV.

CDR3 protein: CAWSGRQNSYEQYF. The CDR3 DNA follows: TGTGCCTGGAGTGGAAGACAGAATTCCTACGAGCAGTACTTC. The chain couples TRBV30 to TRBJ2-7, with D perhaps TRBD1 (5 bases). V gave up 1 base and J gave up 1 base, with 11 bases separating them. The CDR3 totals 14 residues. The germline CDR1 and CDR2 sequences are GTSNPN and SVGIG (reference sequence).

This clonotype was seen more than once but under ten times. V gene TRBV6-1 combines with J gene TRBJ2-1; D possibly matches TRBD1 or TRBD2 (5 bases each). The length of the CDR3 is 18 residues. The germline gives CDR1 MNHNS, CDR2 SASEGT. Trimming pared 6 bases from V and 0 bases from J, leaving 21 bases between. DNA of the CDR3: TGTGCCAGCAGACCCACGGGGACGCCACTATCCTCCTACAATGAGCAGTTCTTC. Translating it yields CASRPTGTPLSSYNEQFF.

There are a few counts of this clonotype. The CDR3 protein is CASSFFRDASSYEQYF. CDR3 coding DNA: TGTGCCAGCTCTTTTTTCCGGGACGCAAGCTCCTACGAGCAGTACTTC. J is TRBJ2-7 and V is TRBV9; tentatively, D is TRBD1 or TRBD2 (5 bases each). V gave up 7 bases and J gave up 0 bases, with 20 bases separating them. Germline CDR1 reads SGDLS; CDR2 reads YYNGEE. This CDR3 region has 16 residues.

This clonotype was observed a few times. The chain has TRBV29-1 and TRBJ1-2; 7 bases are shared with TRBD1. From germline, CDR1 is SQVTM and CDR2 ANQGSEA. The CDR3 is 12 residues long. The J segment lost 4 bases and the V segment lost 5 bases, leaving 4 bases of the junction unmatched. Here the CDR3 DNA reads TGCAGCGTTCAAGGGACAGCCTATGGCTACACCTTC. Its protein product is CSVQGTAYGYTF.